One sample yielded the 12 T cell receptor beta chains listed below, sequenced in a study of CD8 T cells in ankylosing spondylitis. Each CDR3 protein is one row after TCRdb ran MiXCR on the 5' RACE reads. The sample carries around 250,000 distinct CDR3 sequences, roughly 10% recorded once. The sample consisted of blood, either unsorted or a sorted T cell fraction (not recorded which). Receptors originate from a male donor with ankylosing spondylitis or in good health (not recorded which).

Many counts were recorded for this clonotype. The J gene is TRBJ2-1, the V gene TRBV6-1; 7 bases align to TRBD1. Germline CDR1 and CDR2: MNHNS and SASEGT. After removal of 5 bases from V and 4 bases from J, the junction contained 8 bases not matched to a gene. This CDR3 comprises 15 residues. The CDR3 coding sequence is TGTGCCAGCAGTCCCACCGGGACAGCTTACAATGAGCAGTTCTTC. Translated, it gives CASSPTGTAYNEQFF.

This clonotype was found many times. This rearrangement joins TRBV10-3 to TRBJ2-1, with D unclear. The CDR3 has 13 residues. V lost 0 bases, J lost 7 bases, and 7 bases lay in between. Germline V gene lookup returns CDR1 ENHRY and CDR2 SYGVKD. The CDR3 bases are TGTGCCATCAGTGAGTCTTGGGGAAATGAGCAGTTCTTC. Protein product: CAISESWGNEQFF.

This clonotype was counted many times. Here the CDR3 DNA reads TGTGCCACTGGGACCGGGACAGGGGACTTCTCTCGCGAGCAGTACTTC. This encodes CATGTGTGDFSREQYF. V is TRBV15 and J is TRBJ2-7; 10 bases map to TRBD1. In germline, CDR1 is LNHNV, CDR2 YYDKDF (reference sequence). The CDR3 is 16 amino acids. V shed 9 bases and J 6 bases; nucleotides not matched to a gene: 17.

V gene TRBV3-1 combines with J gene TRBJ1-3, with D unresolved. The CDR3 is 13 residues long. The V end was cut by 1 base, the J end by 6 bases, with 7 bases between. The germline CDR1 and CDR2 sequences are LGHDT and YNNKEL (reference sequence). DNA for the CDR3: TGTGCCAGCAGCCAAGGGTTTTTAAACACCATATATTTT. Amino acids: CASSQGFLNTIYF.

The chain links TRBV12-3 or TRBV12-4 to TRBJ2-5, with TRBD2 matching over 10 bases. The V gene end was trimmed by 2 bases and the J gene end by 0 bases; junction bases not matched to a gene: 3. This CDR3 has 16 residues. The CDR3 protein is CASSLKLAGDQETQYF. CDR3 in DNA: TGTGCCAGCAGTTTAAAGCTAGCGGGGGACCAAGAGACCCAGTACTTC.

The V and J genes are TRBV12-5 and TRBJ2-1; TRBD2 matches 9 bases. The CDR3 sequence is 17 residues long. V gave up 2 bases and J gave up 6 bases; unmatched junction bases: 11. Germline V lookup: CDR1 LGHNT, CDR2 FRNRAP. This CDR3 is CASGLFAGGRKSNEQFF. As DNA, the CDR3 is TGTGCTAGTGGTTTGTTCGCGGGGGGGAGAAAATCCAATGAGCAGTTCTTC.

The chain recombines TRBV29-1 with TRBJ1-2; no definite D call. Germline V lookup: CDR1 SQVTM, CDR2 ANQGSEA. This CDR3 comprises 16 residues. V lost 8 bases to trimming and J lost 6 bases, with 28 bases between them. The CDR3 DNA reads as TGCAGCATCTCCACTAGTCGGGCGCCTCAAAGGGATGGCTACACCTTC. Translation gives CSISTSRAPQRDGYTF.

This clonotype has only a few counts. V is TRBV28 and J is TRBJ2-7; 7 bases are a match to TRBD2. The V gene end was trimmed by 7 bases and the J gene end by 4 bases; junction bases not matched to a gene: 13. Germline CDR1 reads MDHEN; CDR2 reads SYDVKM. This CDR3 has 15 amino acids. The CDR3 region is CASKSSGGLVYEQYF. CDR3 DNA sequence: TGTGCCAGCAAATCAAGCGGTGGACTAGTTTACGAGCAGTACTTC.

In its sample, this clonotype was seen many times. The chain uses TRBV12-3 or TRBV12-4 and TRBJ1-5; D is uncertain. Trimming removed 2 bases from V and 0 bases from J, with 5 bases in between. The CDR3 runs 14 residues. This CDR3 reads CASSLQYSNQPQHF. CDR3 coding DNA: TGTGCCAGCAGTTTACAGTATAGCAATCAGCCCCAGCATTTT.

The chain links TRBV5-5 to TRBJ2-2; no reliable D call. This CDR3 region has 15 residues. Germline CDR1 SGHKS, CDR2 YYEKEE (reference sequence). V lost 6 bases, J lost 5 bases, and 17 bases lay in between. The CDR3 spells CASTPSRRLTGELFF. In nucleotides, the CDR3 is TGTGCCAGCACCCCGAGCCGACGGTTGACCGGGGAGCTGTTTTTT.

This clonotype was counted only a few times. The chain is built from TRBV5-1 and TRBJ1-1, with D possibly matching TRBD1 (5 bases). CDR1 is SGHRS, CDR2 YFSETQ, per germline. This CDR3 comprises 15 residues. V was shortened by 4 bases and J by 7 bases, with 20 bases between the two germline ends. The CDR3 region is CASSLGVLGGFEAFF. The CDR3 nucleotides are TGCGCCAGCAGCCTTGGTGTCTTGGGGGGGTTTGAAGCTTTCTTT.

The rearrangement uses TRBV10-3 and TRBJ2-5; TRBD1 matches 8 bases. J was trimmed by 1 base and V by 3 bases; bases with no gene match: 7. Per the germline V gene, CDR1 is ENHRY and CDR2 is SYGVKD. The length of the CDR3 is 16 residues. The chain's CDR3 is CAISESIQGGQETQYF. CDR3 bases: TGTGCCATCAGTGAATCCATACAGGGGGGCCAAGAGACCCAGTACTTC.